Below are 14 T cell receptor beta chains sequenced from a single sample in a study of blood T cells in healthy people across ages. It was with a sample-barcoded 5' primer and a J-beta primer mix that a second PCR of about 6 to 12 cycles was run. Via MiXCR, TCRdb re-called the 5' RACE reads, giving one row per CDR3 protein. The sample carries about 640,000 distinct CDR3 sequences, 58% recorded once. Sequenced material: blood. These receptors were obtained from a man in his 60s in good health.

The J gene is TRBJ2-1, the V gene TRBV20-1; TRBD1 matches 9 bases. V dropped 6 bases and J dropped 0; count of bases not matched to a gene: 12. This CDR3 comprises 17 residues. Germline V CDR1 and CDR2: DFQATT, SNEGSKA (reference sequence). In DNA, the CDR3 is TGCAGTGCCGACCGCGGGACAGGGTCCATCTCCTACAATGAGCAGTTCTTC. Its protein product is CSADRGTGSISYNEQFF.

A few counts support this clonotype. The chain employs TRBV6-2 or TRBV6-3 and TRBJ2-4; no definite D call. Germline CDR1 MNHEY, CDR2 SVGEGT. The CDR3 runs to 14 residues. V lost 0 bases and J 7 bases, leaving 10 bases between the germline ends. CDR3 residues: CASSYSSHGNIQYF. In DNA form, the CDR3 reads TGTGCCAGCAGTTACTCGAGCCATGGGAACATTCAGTACTTC.

In this sample, this clonotype turned up many times. This rearrangement joins TRBV7-2 to TRBJ2-3; D perhaps matches TRBD1 (6 bases). Germline assignment: CDR1 SGHTA and CDR2 FQGNSA. CDR3 length: 16 residues. The germline V and J ends were trimmed by 5 bases and 1 base, with 16 bases remaining between them. CDR3 in amino acids: CASSPPRGQRTDTQYF. DNA for the CDR3: TGTGCCAGCAGCCCCCCCCGGGGACAACGCACAGATACGCAGTATTTT.

The rearrangement uses TRBV5-1 and TRBJ2-6; D gene unclear. CDR3 length: 15 residues. The V and J ends lost 6 bases and 0 bases respectively, with 10 bases between them. The germline V gene has CDR1 SGHRS and CDR2 YFSETQ. The CDR3 DNA follows: TGCGCCAGCACAGACATCTCCTCTGGGGCCAACGTCCTGACTTTC. Protein sequence: CASTDISSGANVLTF.

J is TRBJ2-6 and V is TRBV10-3, with 7 bases matching TRBD1. Germline V gene sequence: CDR1 ENHRY, CDR2 SYGVKD. V shed 0 bases and J 0 bases; nucleotides not matched to a gene: 11. The CDR3 is made up of 20 amino acids. CDR3 sequence (DNA): TGTGCCATCAGTGAGTCGACGGGACAGTCATTTAGCTCTGGGGCCAACGTCCTGACTTTC. Protein sequence: CAISESTGQSFSSGANVLTF.

This clonotype has a handful of counts. The genes are TRBV18 and TRBJ1-5; the match to TRBD1 covers 9 bases. The CDR3 consists of 15 residues. With 3 bases clipped from V and 11 bases from J, the junction kept 11 bases outside the gene matches. Germline CDR1 and CDR2: KGHSH and LQKENI. In DNA form, the CDR3 reads TGTGCCAGCTCACCGGGCACCGGGACAGGGAAGGCCCAGCATTTT. Translating gives CASSPGTGTGKAQHF.

This clonotype was observed a single time. This could be a read error, since a much larger clone is one nucleotide away. The chain carries TRBV29-1 and TRBJ2-1; maybe TRBD1 (6 bases). The CDR3 extends over 12 amino acids. The V gene's germline CDR1 is SQVTM and CDR2 ANQGSEA. V was cut by 6 bases and J by 13 bases, with 19 bases left in between. The CDR3 region is CSVRGSGETQFF. The CDR3 nucleotides are TGCAGCGTACGGGGATCAGGGGAGACCCAGTTCTTC.

The chain carries TRBV12-3 or TRBV12-4 and TRBJ2-3, with 8 bases lining up with TRBD2. The CDR3 runs 14 residues. Unmatched junction bases numbered 7, after V lost 6 bases and J lost 5 bases. The CDR3 DNA reads TGTGCCAGCAGACTTAGCGGGGCCGGAGATACGCAGTATTTT. Translated, it gives CASRLSGAGDTQYF.

This chain links TRBV5-1 with TRBJ2-7; maybe TRBD1 (6 bases). The germline CDR1 and CDR2 sequences are SGHRS and YFSETQ. Trimming took 1 base from V and 7 from J, leaving 21 bases between them. The CDR3 is 16 amino acids. CDR3 sequence: CASSLSDRRVGDEQYF. The CDR3 DNA is TGCGCCAGCAGCTTGTCGGACAGACGGGTCGGGGATGAGCAGTACTTC.

The chain uses TRBV6-6 and TRBJ1-2; possibly TRBD1 for D (6 bases). The germline V gene encodes CDR1 MNHNY and CDR2 SVGAGI (reference sequence). The V gene lost 4 bases and the J gene lost 2 bases, with 17 bases spanning the gap. This CDR3 has 16 amino acids. CDR3 in amino acids: CASSSPLGGLNYGYTF. CDR3 DNA sequence: TGTGCCAGCAGTTCCCCATTAGGGGGGCTAAACTATGGCTACACCTTC.

The chain has TRBV7-2 and TRBJ2-7; D ambiguous. CDR1 is SGHTA, CDR2 FQGNSA, per germline. This CDR3 contains 12 residues. Trimming pared 5 bases from V and 9 bases from J, leaving 14 bases between. The CDR3 region is CASSEPDRGQYF. The DNA for the CDR3 is TGTGCCAGCAGCGAACCGGACCGCGGGCAGTACTTC.

This clonotype was counted many times. This rearrangement joins TRBV20-1 to TRBJ2-7; D unclear. Germline values: CDR1 DFQATT, CDR2 SNEGSKA (reference sequence). V was trimmed by 3 bases and J by 0 bases, leaving 12 bases between them. The CDR3 loop spans 14 amino acids. The CDR3 bases are TGCAGTGCTAGTAGGGCAGGTAGCTCCTACGAGCAGTACTTC. Protein: CSASRAGSSYEQYF.

V gene TRBV28 combines with J gene TRBJ2-1; 7 bases agree with TRBD2. The CDR3 covers 16 residues. Germline assignment: CDR1 MDHEN and CDR2 SYDVKM. The J segment lost 7 bases and the V segment lost 6 bases, leaving 15 bases of the junction unmatched. The chain's CDR3 is CASRPGLQVLGNEQFF. The DNA for the CDR3 is TGTGCCAGCAGGCCGGGACTACAAGTCTTGGGGAATGAGCAGTTCTTC.

This clonotype was detected only once. A much larger clone lies a single base off, so this may be a read error. The J gene is TRBJ2-4, the V gene TRBV3-1, with 8 bases fitting TRBD1. The J call may be faulty, since TRBJ2-7 better matches the DNA end. The germline gives CDR1 LGHDT, CDR2 YNNKEL (reference sequence). CDR3 length: 13 residues. The CDR3 region has the DNA TGTGCCGGCAGCGATCAGGGGGCAAACGAGCAGTACTTC. Its protein product is CAGSDQGANEQYF.